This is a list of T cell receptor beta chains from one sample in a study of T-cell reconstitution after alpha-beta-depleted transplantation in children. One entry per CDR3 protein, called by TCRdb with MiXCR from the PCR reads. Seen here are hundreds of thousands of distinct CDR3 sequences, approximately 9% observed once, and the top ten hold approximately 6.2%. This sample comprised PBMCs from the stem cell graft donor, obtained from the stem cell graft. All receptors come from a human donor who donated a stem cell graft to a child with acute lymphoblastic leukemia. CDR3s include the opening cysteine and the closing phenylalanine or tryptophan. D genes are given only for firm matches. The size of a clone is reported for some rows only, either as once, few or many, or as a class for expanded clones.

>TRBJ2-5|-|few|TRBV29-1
CSVDQGPQETQYF
TGCAGCGTTGACCAGGGGCCCCAAGAGACCCAGTACTTC
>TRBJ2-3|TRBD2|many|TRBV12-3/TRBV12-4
CASSPPGLAGTDTQYF
TGTGCCAGCAGTCCCCCCGGACTAGCGGGGACAGATACGCAGTATTTT
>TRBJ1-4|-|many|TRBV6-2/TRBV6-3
CASSSDPGKLFF
TGTGCCAGCAGTTCCGACCCCGGAAAACTGTTTTTT
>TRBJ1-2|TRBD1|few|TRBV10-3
CAISAQQGGIYGYTF
TGTGCCATCAGCGCCCAACAGGGGGGAATCTATGGCTACACCTTC
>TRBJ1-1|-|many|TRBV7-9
CASSFDRPAEAFF
TGTGCCAGCAGCTTCGACAGGCCTGCTGAAGCTTTCTTT
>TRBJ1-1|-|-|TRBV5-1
CASSLAPRDRGAFF
TGCGCCAGCAGCTTGGCTCCGCGGGATCGGGGAGCTTTCTTT
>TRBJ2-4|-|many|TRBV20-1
CSARDRVQWLAKNIQYF
TGCAGTGCTAGAGATCGGGTGCAGTGGCTAGCCAAAAACATTCAGTACTTC
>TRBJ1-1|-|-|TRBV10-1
CASSEYSEAFF
TGCGCCAGCAGTGAGTACAGTGAAGCTTTCTTT
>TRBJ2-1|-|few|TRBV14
CASSQEPQHREQFF
TGTGCCAGCAGCCAAGAACCACAGCACCGGGAGCAGTTCTTC
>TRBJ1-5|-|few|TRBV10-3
CAISGGINQPQHF
TGTGCCATCAGTGGGGGTATCAATCAGCCCCAGCATTTT
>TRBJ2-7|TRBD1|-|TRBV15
CATSGDRGSYEQYF
TGTGCCACCAGCGGAGACAGGGGTTCCTACGAGCAGTACTTC
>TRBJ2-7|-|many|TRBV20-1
CSAQAFSLSYEQYF
TGCAGTGCCCAGGCCTTCTCCCTGTCCTACGAGCAGTACTTC
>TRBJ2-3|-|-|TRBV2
CASNGGGLADTQYF
TGTGCCAGCAATGGGGGGGGGCTTGCAGATACGCAGTATTTT
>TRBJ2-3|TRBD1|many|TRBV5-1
CASSTGQGANTDTQYF
TGCGCCAGCAGCACCGGACAGGGGGCTAACACAGATACGCAGTATTTT
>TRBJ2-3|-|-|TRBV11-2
CAIRGVKIDTQYF
TGTGCCATACGCGGGGTCAAAATCGATACGCAGTATTTT
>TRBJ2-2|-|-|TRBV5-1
CASSLLDSYTGELFF
TGCGCCAGCAGCTTACTCGACAGTTACACCGGGGAGCTGTTTTTT
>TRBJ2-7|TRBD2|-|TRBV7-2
CASSSGLAGVYEQYF
TGTGCCAGCAGCTCCGGACTAGCGGGGGTCTACGAGCAGTACTTC